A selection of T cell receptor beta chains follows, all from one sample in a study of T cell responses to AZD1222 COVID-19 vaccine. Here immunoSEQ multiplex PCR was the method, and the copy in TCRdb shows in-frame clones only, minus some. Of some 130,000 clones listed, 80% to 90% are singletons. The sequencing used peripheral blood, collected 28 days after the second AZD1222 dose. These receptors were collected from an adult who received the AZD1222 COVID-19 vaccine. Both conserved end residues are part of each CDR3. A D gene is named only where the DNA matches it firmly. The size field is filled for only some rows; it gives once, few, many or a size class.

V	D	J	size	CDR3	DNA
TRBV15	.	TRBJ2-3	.	CATSRDLDDTQYF	TGTGCCACCAGCAGAGATTTAGATGATACGCAGTATTTT
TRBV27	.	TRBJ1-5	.	CASSLAGQPQHF	TGTGCCAGCTCCTTGGCCGGTCAGCCCCAGCATTTT
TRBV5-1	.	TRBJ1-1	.	CASSLSRDGNTEAFF	TGCGCCAGCAGCTTATCCCGGGACGGGAACACTGAAGCTTTCTTT
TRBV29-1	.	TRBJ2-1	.	CSVDILGRSYNEQFF	TGCAGCGTTGATATCCTAGGCCGTTCCTACAATGAGCAGTTCTTC
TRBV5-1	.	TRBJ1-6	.	CASSFLGPNSPLHF	TGCGCCAGCAGCTTTTTGGGGCCCAATTCACCCCTCCACTTT
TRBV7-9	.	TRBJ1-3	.	CASSPTGTSGNTIYF	TGTGCCAGCAGCCCGACTGGGACCTCTGGAAACACCATATATTTT
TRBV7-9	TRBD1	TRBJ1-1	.	CASSPGGEAFF	TGTGCCAGCAGTCCAGGGGGCGAAGCTTTCTTT
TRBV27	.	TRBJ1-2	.	CASSLRTASYGYTF	TGTGCCAGCAGTCTTAGGACAGCATCCTATGGCTACACCTTC
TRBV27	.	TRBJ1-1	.	CASSLAGGSEDTEAFF	TGTGCCAGCAGTTTAGCCGGGGGTTCGGAGGACACTGAAGCTTTCTTT
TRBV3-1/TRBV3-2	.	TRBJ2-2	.	CASSLGSNTGELFF	TGTGCCAGCAGTCTAGGGTCGAACACCGGGGAGCTGTTTTTT
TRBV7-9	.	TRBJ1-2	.	CASSLYRDTDYGYTF	TGTGCCAGCAGCTTATATCGGGACACAGACTATGGCTACACCTTC
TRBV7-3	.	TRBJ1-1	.	CASSEVGRRNTEAFF	TGTGCCAGCAGCGAGGTCGGCAGGCGGAACACTGAAGCTTTCTTT
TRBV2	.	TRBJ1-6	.	CASSVRDSRGNSPLHF	TGTGCCAGCAGTGTCCGGGACTCCCGGGGGAATTCACCCCTCCACTTT
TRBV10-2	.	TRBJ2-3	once	CASTVGGADTQYF	TGCGCCAGCACTGTGGGTGGAGCGGATACGCAGTATTTT
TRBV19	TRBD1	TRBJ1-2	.	CASSPRDRVDYGYTF	TGTGCCAGTAGTCCCCGGGACAGGGTGGACTATGGCTACACCTTC
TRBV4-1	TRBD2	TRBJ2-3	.	CASSQGVLAGSTDTQYF	TGCGCCAGCAGCCAAGGGGTCCTAGCGGGAAGCACAGATACGCAGTATTTT
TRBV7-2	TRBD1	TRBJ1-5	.	CASSFDRGSQPQHF	TGTGCCAGCAGCTTCGACAGGGGGAGTCAGCCCCAGCATTTT
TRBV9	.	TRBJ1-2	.	CASSVGDIRNYGYTF	TGTGCCAGCAGCGTAGGGGACATCCGTAACTATGGCTACACCTTC
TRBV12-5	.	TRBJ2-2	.	CASGLAKRQDWLGAGELFF	TGTGCTAGTGGTTTGGCTAAAAGACAGGACTGGTTGGGAGCCGGGGAGCTGTTTTTT
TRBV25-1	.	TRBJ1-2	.	CASSELNSMSGYTF	TGTGCCAGCAGTGAACTCAATAGTATGTCGGGCTACACCTTC
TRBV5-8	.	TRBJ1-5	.	CASSKSGGRTNQPQHF	TGTGCCAGCAGCAAGAGCGGGGGCCGGACTAATCAGCCCCAGCATTTT
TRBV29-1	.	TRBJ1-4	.	CSVGLRDEKLFF	TGCAGCGTTGGATTAAGGGATGAAAAACTGTTTTTT
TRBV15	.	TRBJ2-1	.	CATRVRTYNEQFF	TGTGCCACCAGGGTGCGAACCTACAATGAGCAGTTCTTC
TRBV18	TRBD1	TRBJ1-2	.	CASSPRTGEIYGYTF	TGTGCCAGCTCACCTAGGACAGGGGAAATCTATGGCTACACCTTC
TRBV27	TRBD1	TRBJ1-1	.	CASSLRGPNTEAFF	TGTGCCAGCAGTTTAAGGGGGCCTAACACTGAAGCTTTCTTT
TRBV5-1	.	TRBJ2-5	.	CASSAQTSQETQYF	TGCGCCAGCAGCGCCCAGACTAGTCAAGAGACCCAGTACTTC
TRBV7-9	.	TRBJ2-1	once	CASSYLGRRGPWNEQFF	TGTGCCAGCAGCTACCTCGGGCGTCGGGGACCGTGGAATGAGCAGTTCTTC
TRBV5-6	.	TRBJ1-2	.	CASSAQEKYGYTF	TGTGCCAGCAGCGCACAGGAAAAGTATGGCTACACCTTC
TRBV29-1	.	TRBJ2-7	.	CSVEIEWGVYEQYF	TGCAGCGTTGAAATCGAATGGGGAGTGTACGAGCAGTACTTC
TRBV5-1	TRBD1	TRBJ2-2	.	CASTPLTGTANTGELFF	TGCGCCAGCACTCCACTAACCGGGACAGCGAACACCGGGGAGCTGTTTTTT
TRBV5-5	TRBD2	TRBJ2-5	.	CASSLVGGTTQETQYF	TGTGCCAGCAGCTTGGTTGGGGGGACTACCCAAGAGACCCAGTACTTC
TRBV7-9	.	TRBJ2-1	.	CASSYRADPRAEQFF	TGTGCCAGCAGCTACCGGGCAGACCCCCGGGCTGAGCAGTTCTTC
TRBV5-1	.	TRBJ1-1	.	CASSFGLTDTEAFF	TGCGCCAGCAGCTTCGGCCTTACGGACACTGAAGCTTTCTTT
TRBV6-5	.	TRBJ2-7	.	CASSSRDVGYEQYF	TGTGCCAGCAGTTCCAGGGACGTAGGATACGAGCAGTACTTC
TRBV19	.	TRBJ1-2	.	CASSISGGIYGYTF	TGTGCCAGTAGTATATCGGGGGGAATCTATGGCTACACCTTC
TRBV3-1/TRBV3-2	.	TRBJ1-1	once	CASSQQGLSTEAFF	TGTGCCAGCAGCCAGCAGGGGCTTAGCACTGAAGCTTTCTTT
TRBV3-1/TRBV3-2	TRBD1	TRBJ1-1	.	CASGQAEAFF	TGTGCCAGCGGACAGGCTGAAGCTTTCTTT